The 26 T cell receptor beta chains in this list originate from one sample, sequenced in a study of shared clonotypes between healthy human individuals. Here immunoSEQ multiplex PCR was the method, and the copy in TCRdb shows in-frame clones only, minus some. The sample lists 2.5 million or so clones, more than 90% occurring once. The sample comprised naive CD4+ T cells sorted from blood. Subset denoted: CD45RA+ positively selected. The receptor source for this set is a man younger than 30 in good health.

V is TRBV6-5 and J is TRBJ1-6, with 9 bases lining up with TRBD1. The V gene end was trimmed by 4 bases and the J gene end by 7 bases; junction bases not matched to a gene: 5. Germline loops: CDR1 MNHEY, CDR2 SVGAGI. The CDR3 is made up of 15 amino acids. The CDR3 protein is CASSSGTGLNSPLHF. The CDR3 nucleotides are TGTGCCAGCAGTTCGGGGACAGGGTTGAATTCACCCCTCCACTTT.

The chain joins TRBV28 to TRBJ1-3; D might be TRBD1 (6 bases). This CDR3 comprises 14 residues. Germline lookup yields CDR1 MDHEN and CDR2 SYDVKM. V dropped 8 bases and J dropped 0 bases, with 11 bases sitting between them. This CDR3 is CASGGGASGNTIYF. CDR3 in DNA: TGTGCCAGCGGGGGGGGCGCCTCTGGAAACACCATATATTTT.

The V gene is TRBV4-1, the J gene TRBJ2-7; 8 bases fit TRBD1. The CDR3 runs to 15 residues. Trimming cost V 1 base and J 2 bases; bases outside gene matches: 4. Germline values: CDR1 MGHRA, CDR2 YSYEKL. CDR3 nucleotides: TGCGCCAGCAGCCAAGCGGACAGGGCTACCTACGAGCAGTACTTC. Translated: CASSQADRATYEQYF.

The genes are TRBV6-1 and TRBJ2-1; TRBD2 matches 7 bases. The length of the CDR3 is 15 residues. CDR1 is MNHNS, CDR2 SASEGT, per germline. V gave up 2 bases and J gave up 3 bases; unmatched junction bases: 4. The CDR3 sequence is CASSEPGLRYNEQFF. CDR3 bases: TGTGCCAGCAGTGAACCGGGACTACGCTACAATGAGCAGTTCTTC.

The CDR3 coding sequence is TGTGCCAGCAGTGATTGGGACAGTTATGGCTACACCTTC. Amino acid sequence: CASSDWDSYGYTF. The chain couples TRBV6-1 to TRBJ1-2; 7 bases are shared with TRBD1. With 3 bases clipped from V and 5 bases from J, the junction kept 3 bases outside the gene matches. The CDR3 runs to 13 residues. Germline V gives CDR1 MNHNS, CDR2 SASEGT.

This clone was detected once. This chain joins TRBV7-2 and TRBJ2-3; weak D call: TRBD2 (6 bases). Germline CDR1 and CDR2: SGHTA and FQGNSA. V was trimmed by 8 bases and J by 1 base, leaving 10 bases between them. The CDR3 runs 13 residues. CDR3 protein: CASAIAGTDTQYF. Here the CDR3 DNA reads TGTGCCAGCGCTATAGCGGGCACAGATACGCAGTATTTT.

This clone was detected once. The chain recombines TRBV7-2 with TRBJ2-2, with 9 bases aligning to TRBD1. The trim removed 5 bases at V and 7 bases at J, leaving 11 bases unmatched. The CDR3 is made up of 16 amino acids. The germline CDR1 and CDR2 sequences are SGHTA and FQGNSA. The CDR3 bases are TGTGCCAGCAGCACCCATAACAGGGGGCTAGGCGGGGAGCTGTTTTTT. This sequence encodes CASSTHNRGLGGELFF.

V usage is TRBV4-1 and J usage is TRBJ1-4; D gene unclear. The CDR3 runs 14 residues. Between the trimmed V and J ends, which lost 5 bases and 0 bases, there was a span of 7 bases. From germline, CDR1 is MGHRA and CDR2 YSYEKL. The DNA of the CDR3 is TGCGCCAGCAGCAGGGAATCAACTAATGAAAAACTGTTTTTT. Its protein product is CASSRESTNEKLFF.

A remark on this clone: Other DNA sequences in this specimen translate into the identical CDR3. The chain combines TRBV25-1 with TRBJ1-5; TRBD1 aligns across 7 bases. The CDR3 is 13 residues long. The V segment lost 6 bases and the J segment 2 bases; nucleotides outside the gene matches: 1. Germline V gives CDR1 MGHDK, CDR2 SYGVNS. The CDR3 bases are TGTGCCAGCAGCGGACAGGGCAATCAGCCCCAGCATTTT. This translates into CASSGQGNQPQHF.

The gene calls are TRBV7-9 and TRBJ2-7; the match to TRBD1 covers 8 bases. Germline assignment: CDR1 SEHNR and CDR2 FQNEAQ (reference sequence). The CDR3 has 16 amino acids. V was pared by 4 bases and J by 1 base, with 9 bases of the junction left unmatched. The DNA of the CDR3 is TGTGCCAGCAGCTCAAGCGACAGGGGAATTTCCTACGAGCAGTACTTC. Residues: CASSSSDRGISYEQYF. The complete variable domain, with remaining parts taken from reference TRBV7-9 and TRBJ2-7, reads DTGVSQNPRHKITKRGQNVTFRCDPISEHNRLYWYRQTLGQGPEFLTYFQNEAQLEKSRLLSDRFSAERPKGSFSTLEIQRTEQGDSAMYLCASSSSDRGISYEQYFGPGTRLTVT.

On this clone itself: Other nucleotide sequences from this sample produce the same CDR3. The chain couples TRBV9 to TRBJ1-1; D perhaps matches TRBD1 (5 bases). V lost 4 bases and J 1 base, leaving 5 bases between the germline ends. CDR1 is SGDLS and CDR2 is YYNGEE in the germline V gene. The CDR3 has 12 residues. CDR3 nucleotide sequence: TGTGCCAGCAGCCAGGGGAACACTGAAGCTTTCTTT. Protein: CASSQGNTEAFF.

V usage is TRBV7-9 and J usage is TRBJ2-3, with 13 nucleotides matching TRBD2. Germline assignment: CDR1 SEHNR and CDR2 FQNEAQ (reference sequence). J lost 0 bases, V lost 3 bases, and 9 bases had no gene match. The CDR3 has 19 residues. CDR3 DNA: TGTGCCAGCAGCTTGGGGGCCGGGACTAGCGGGGCTAGCACAGATACGCAGTATTTT. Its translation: CASSLGAGTSGASTDTQYF.

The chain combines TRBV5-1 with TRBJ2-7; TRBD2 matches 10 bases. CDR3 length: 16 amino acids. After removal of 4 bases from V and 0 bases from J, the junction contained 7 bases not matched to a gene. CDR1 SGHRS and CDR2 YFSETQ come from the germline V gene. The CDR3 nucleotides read TGCGCCAGCAGCACCTTAGCGGGGGGTAGCTCCTACGAGCAGTACTTC. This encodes CASSTLAGGSSYEQYF. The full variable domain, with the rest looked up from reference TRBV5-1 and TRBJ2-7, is KAGVTQTPRYLIKTRGQQVTLSCSPISGHRSVSWYQQTPGQGLQFLFEYFSETQRNKGNFPGRFSGRQFSNSRSEMNVSTLELGDSALYLCASSTLAGGSSYEQYFGPGTRLTVT.

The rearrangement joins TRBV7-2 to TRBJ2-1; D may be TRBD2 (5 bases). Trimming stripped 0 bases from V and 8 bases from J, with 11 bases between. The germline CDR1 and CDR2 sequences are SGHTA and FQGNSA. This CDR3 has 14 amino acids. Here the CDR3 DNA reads TGTGCCAGCAGCTTAGCGGTCGGGGTTCATGAGCAGTTCTTC. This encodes CASSLAVGVHEQFF.

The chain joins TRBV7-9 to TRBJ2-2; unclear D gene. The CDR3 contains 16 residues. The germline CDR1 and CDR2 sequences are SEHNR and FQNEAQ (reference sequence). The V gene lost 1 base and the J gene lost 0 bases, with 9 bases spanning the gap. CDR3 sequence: CASSLGRPTNTGELFF. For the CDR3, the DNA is TGTGCCAGCAGCTTAGGACGCCCCACGAACACCGGGGAGCTGTTTTTT.

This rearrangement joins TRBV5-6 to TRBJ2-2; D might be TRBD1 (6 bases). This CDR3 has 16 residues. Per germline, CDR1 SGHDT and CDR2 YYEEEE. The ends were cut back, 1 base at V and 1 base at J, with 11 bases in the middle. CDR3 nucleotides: TGTGCCAGCAGCTTGCGATCGACAGGGAACACCGGGGAGCTGTTTTTT. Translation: CASSLRSTGNTGELFF.

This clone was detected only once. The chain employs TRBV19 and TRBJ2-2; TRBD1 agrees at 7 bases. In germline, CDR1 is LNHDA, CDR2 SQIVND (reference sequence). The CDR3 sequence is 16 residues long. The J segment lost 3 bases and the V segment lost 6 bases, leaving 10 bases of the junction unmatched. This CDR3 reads CASRSSDRAHTGELFF. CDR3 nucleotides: TGTGCCAGTAGATCAAGCGACAGGGCTCACACCGGGGAGCTGTTTTTT.

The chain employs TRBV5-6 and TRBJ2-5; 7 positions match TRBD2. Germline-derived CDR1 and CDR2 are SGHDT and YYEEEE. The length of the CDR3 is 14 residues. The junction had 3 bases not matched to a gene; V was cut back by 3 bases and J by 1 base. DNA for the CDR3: TGTGCCAGCAGCTGGCGGGGGACCCAAGAGACCCAGTACTTC. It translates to CASSWRGTQETQYF.

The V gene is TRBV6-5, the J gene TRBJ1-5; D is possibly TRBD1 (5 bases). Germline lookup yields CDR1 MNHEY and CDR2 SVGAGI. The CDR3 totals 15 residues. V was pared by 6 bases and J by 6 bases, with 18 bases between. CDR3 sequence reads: CASSRGGEVGQPQHF. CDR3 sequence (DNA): TGTGCCAGCAGCCGCGGGGGGGAAGTGGGTCAGCCCCAGCATTTT.

CDR3 DNA sequence: TGTGCCAGCAGAAGCCAGACAGGGGTGGATTCACCCCTCCACTTT. Encoded protein: CASRSQTGVDSPLHF. This chain links TRBV6-5 with TRBJ1-6, with 8 bases identical to TRBD1. The CDR3 consists of 15 residues. V lost 6 bases and J lost 8; bases outside the gene matches: 9. The germline V gene encodes CDR1 MNHEY and CDR2 SVGAGI.

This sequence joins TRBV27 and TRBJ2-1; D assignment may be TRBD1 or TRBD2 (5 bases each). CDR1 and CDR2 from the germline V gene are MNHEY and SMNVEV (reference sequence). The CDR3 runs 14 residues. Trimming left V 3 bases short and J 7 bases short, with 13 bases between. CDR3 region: CASSFGGEGNEQFF. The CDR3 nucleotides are TGTGCCAGCAGTTTTGGGGGAGAGGGAAATGAGCAGTTCTTC.

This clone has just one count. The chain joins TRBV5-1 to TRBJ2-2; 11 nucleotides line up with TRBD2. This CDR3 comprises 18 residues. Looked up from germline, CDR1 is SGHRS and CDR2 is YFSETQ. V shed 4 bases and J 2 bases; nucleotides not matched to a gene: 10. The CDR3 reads CASSGGLAADLNTGELFF. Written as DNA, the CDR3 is TGCGCCAGCAGCGGGGGACTAGCGGCCGACTTAAACACCGGGGAGCTGTTTTTT.

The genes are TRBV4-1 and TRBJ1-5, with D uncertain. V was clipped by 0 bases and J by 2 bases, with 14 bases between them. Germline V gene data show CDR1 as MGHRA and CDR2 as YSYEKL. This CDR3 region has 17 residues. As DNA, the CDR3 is TGCGCCAGCAGCCAAGAACCCGATAAACCGGGCAATCAGCCCCAGCATTTT. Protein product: CASSQEPDKPGNQPQHF.

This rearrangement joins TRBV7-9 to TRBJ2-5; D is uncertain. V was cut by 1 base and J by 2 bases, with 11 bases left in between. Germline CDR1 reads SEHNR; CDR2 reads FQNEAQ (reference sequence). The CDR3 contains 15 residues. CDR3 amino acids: CASSLVPKIQETQYF. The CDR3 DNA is TGTGCCAGCAGCTTAGTTCCAAAAATACAAGAGACCCAGTACTTC.

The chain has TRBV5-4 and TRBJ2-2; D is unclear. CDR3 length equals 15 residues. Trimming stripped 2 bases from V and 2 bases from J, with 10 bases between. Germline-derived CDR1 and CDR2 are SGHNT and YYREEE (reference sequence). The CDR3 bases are TGTGCCAGCAGCTTCCGCGGCTTTAACACCGGGGAGCTGTTTTTT. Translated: CASSFRGFNTGELFF.

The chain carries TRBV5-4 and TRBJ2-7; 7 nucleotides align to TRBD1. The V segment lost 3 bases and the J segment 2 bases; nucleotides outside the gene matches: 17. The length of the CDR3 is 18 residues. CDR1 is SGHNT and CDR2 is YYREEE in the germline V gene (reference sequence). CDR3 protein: CASSSRDSHSNGAYEQYF. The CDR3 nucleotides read TGTGCCAGCAGCTCCCGGGACAGCCACTCGAATGGGGCCTACGAGCAGTACTTC.